This TCR beta chain came from a study of cytomegalovirus exposure and HLA in healthy donors. Study-wide context: Earlier, about 180 million T cells were analyzed, and 90 million to 120 million unique TCR beta sequences were found among them.

In germline, CDR1 is SEHNR, CDR2 FQNEAQ (reference sequence). The ends lost 6 bases at V and 4 bases at J; junction bases unmatched: 11. This CDR3 region has 16 residues. Study results and caveats: Listed as cytomegalovirus-associated were about 160 TCR beta chains. Reports described diagnosis of cytomegalovirus status by the classifier as highly specific and sensitive.

This clone was observed a few times. Its target is not known. 60 Vbeta and 13 Jbeta primers were used in PCR. Some clones are missing from TCRdb's copy, which holds only in-frame ones; the method was immunoSEQ multiplex PCR. Of about 97,000 clones listed, about 70% are singletons. V and J are TRBV7-9 and TRBJ1-4, with 7 bases identical to TRBD1. Sequencing was done on a sample of PBMCs. The sequence was obtained from a middle-aged woman in good health and CMV-seronegative. CDR3 coding DNA: TGTGCCAGCAGTTTGGGAACACAGGGGATTAATGAAAAACTGTTTTTT. It is translated as CASSLGTQGINEKLFF.